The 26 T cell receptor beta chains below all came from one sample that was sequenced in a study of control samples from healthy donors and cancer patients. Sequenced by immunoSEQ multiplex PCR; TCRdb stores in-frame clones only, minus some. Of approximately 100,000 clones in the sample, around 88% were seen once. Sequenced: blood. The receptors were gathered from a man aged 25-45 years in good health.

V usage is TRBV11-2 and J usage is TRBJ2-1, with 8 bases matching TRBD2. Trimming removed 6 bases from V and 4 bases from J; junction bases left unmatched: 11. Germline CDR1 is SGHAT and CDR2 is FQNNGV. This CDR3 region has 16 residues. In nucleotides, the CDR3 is TGTGCCAGCAGAACGGGGACTTCGGGGGGGTACAATGAGCAGTTCTTC. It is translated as CASRTGTSGGYNEQFF.

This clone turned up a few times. The CDR3, as DNA: TGTGCCAGTAAAGGGACATACAATCAGCCCCAGCATTTT. Its protein product is CASKGTYNQPQHF. The gene calls are TRBV19 and TRBJ1-5; tentative D call: TRBD1 (6 bases). Trimming took off 7 bases at V and 3 bases at J, with 10 bases between the two ends. CDR1 and CDR2 (germline): LNHDA, SQIVND (reference sequence). The CDR3 has 13 residues. The entire variable domain, with the rest obtained from reference TRBV19 and TRBJ1-5, is as follows: DGGITQSPKYLFRKEGQNVTLSCEQNLNHDAMYWYRQDPGQGLRLIYYSQIVNDFQKGDIAEGYSVSREKKESFPLTVTSAQKNPTAFYLCASKGTYNQPQHFGDGTRLSIL.

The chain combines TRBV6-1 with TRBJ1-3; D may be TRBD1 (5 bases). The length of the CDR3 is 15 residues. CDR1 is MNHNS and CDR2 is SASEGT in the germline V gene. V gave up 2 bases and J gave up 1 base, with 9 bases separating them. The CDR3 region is CASSENTGSGNTIYF. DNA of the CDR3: TGTGCCAGCAGTGAAAATACAGGATCTGGAAACACCATATATTTT.

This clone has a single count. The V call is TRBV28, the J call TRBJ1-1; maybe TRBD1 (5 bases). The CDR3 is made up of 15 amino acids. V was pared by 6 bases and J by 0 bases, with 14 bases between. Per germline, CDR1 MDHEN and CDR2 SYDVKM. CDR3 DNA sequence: TGTGCCAGCAGGGAACCGGGACGGGTGAACACTGAAGCTTTCTTT. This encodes CASREPGRVNTEAFF.

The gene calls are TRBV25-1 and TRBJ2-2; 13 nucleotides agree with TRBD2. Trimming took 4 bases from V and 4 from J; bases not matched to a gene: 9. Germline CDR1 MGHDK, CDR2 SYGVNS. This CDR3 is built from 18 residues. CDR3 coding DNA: TGTGCCAGCAGTGGTACTAGCGGGAGGGCCATCGGCACCGGGGAGCTGTTTTTT. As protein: CASSGTSGRAIGTGELFF.

CDR3 nucleotides: TGTGCCAGCAGGCCAACGGGACAACACCCAAACTATGGCTACACCTTC. It is translated as CASRPTGQHPNYGYTF. The chain uses TRBV7-9 and TRBJ1-2; D may be TRBD1 (6 bases). Trimming removed 6 bases from V and 2 bases from J, with 19 bases in between. This CDR3 contains 16 residues. Germline CDR1 is SEHNR and CDR2 is FQNEAQ (reference sequence).

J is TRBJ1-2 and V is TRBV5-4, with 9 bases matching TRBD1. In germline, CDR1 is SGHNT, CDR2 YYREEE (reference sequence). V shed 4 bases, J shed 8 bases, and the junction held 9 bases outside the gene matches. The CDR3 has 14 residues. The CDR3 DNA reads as TGTGCCAGCAGCCCAACGACAGGGGGGGGCGGCTACACCTTC. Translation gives CASSPTTGGGGYTF.

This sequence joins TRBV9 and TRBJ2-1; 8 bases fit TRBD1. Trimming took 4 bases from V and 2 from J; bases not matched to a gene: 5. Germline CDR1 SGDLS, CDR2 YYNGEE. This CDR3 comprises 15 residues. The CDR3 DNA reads TGTGCCAGCAGCTTACAGGGGGGAACCTACAATGAGCAGTTCTTC. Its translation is CASSLQGGTYNEQFF.

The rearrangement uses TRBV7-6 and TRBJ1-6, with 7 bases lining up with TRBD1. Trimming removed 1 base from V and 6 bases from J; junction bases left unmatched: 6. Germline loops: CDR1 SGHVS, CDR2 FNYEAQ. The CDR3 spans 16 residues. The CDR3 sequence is CASSLGNRGVNSPLHF. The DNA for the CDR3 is TGTGCCAGCAGCTTAGGGAACAGGGGCGTTAATTCACCCCTCCACTTT.

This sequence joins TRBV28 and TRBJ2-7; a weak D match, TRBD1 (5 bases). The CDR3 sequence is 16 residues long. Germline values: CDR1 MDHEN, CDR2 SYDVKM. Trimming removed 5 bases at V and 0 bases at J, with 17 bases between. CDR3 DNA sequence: TGTGCCAGCAGTCGGACATCTCTTCAGAGCTCCTACGAGCAGTACTTC. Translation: CASSRTSLQSSYEQYF.

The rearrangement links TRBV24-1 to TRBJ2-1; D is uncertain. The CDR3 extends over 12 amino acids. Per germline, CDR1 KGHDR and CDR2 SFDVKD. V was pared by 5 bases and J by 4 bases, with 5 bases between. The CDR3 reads CATSGQYNEQFF. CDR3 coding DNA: TGTGCCACCAGTGGCCAGTACAATGAGCAGTTCTTC.

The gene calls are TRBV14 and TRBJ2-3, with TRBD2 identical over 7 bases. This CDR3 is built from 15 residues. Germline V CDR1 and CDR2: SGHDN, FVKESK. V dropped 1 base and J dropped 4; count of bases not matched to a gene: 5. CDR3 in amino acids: CASSQGGRKSDTQYF. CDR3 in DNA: TGTGCCAGCAGCCAAGGCGGGAGAAAATCAGATACGCAGTATTTT.

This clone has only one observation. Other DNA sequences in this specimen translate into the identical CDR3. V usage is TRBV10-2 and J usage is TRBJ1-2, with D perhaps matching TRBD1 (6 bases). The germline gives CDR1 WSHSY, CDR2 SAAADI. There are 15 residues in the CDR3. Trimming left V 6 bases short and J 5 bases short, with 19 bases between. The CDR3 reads CASSPTLGQVYGYTF. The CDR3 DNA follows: TGCGCCAGCAGCCCAACGTTGGGACAAGTATATGGCTACACCTTC.

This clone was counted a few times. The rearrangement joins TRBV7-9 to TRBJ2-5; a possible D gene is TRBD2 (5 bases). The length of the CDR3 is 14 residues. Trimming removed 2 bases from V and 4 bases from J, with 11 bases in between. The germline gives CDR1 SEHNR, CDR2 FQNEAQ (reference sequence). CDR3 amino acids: CASSLSLAGETQYF. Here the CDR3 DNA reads TGTGCCAGCAGCTTATCGCTAGCCGGAGAGACCCAGTACTTC.

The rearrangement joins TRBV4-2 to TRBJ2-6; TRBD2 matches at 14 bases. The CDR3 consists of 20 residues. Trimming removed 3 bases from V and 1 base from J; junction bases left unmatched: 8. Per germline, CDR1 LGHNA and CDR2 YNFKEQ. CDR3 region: CASSQAGTSGRGSGANVLTF. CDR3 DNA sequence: TGTGCCAGCAGCCAGGCCGGGACTAGCGGGAGAGGTTCTGGGGCCAACGTCCTGACTTTC.

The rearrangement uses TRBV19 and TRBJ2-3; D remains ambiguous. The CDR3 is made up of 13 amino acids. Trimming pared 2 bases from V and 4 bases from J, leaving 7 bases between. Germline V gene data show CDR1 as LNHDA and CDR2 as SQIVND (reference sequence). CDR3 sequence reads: CASSIRLADTQYF. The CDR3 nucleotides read TGTGCCAGTAGTATACGTCTAGCAGATACGCAGTATTTT.

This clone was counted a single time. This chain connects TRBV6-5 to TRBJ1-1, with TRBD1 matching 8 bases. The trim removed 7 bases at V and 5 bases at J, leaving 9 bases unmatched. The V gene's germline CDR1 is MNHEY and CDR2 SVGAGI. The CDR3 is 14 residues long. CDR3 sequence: CASIGSGGSTEAFF. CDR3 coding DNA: TGTGCCAGCATAGGTTCAGGGGGCTCAACTGAAGCTTTCTTT.

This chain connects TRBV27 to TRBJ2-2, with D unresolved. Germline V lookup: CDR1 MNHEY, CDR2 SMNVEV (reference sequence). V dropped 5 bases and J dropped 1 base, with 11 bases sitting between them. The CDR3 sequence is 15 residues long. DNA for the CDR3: TGTGCCAGCAGTGTGTGGACGGGGAACACCGGGGAGCTGTTTTTT. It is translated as CASSVWTGNTGELFF.

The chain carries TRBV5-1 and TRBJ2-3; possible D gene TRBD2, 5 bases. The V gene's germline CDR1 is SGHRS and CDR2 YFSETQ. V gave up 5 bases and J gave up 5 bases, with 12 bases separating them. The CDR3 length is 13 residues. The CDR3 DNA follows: TGCGCCAGCAGAACTAGGGATGGAGATACGCAGTATTTT. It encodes CASRTRDGDTQYF.

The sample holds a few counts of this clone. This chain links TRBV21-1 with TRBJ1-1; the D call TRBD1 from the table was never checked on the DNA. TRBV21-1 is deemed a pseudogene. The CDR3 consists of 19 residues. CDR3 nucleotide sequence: TGTGCCAGCAGCACCTTTTCCGGGACAGGGATTCTCCAGAACACTGAAGCTTTCTTT. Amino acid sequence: CASSTFSGTGILQNTEAFF.

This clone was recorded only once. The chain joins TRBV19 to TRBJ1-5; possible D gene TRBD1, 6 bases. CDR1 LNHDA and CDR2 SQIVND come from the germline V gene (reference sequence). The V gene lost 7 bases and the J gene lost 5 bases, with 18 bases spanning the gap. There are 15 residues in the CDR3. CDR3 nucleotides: TGTGCCAGTACCTCGGGGGGCGCGGAGGATCAGCCCCAGCATTTT. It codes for CASTSGGAEDQPQHF.

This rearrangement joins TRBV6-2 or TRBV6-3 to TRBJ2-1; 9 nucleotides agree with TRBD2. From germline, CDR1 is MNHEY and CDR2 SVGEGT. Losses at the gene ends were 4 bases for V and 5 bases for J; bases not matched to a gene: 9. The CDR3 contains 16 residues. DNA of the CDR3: TGTGCCAGCAGTTTCAAGCCTCGGACTAGCGACAATGAGCAGTTCTTC. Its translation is CASSFKPRTSDNEQFF.

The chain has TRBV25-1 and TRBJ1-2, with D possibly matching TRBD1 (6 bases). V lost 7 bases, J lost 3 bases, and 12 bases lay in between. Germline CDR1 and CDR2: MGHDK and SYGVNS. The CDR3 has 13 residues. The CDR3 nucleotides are TGTGCCAGCACTTTAGGGGGTGACTATGGCTACACCTTC. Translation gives CASTLGGDYGYTF.

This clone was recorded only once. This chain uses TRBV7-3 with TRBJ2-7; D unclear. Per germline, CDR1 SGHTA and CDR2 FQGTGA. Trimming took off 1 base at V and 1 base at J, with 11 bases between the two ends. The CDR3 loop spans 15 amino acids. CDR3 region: CASSLIPSSSYEQYF. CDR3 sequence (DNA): TGTGCCAGCAGCTTAATTCCTAGTTCATCCTACGAGCAGTACTTC.

The CDR3 region is CASSLLSGTNNEQFF. DNA of the CDR3: TGCGCCAGCAGCTTGCTTAGCGGGACTAACAATGAGCAGTTCTTC. The chain uses TRBV5-1 and TRBJ2-1, with 8 bases that match TRBD2. The CDR3 is made up of 15 amino acids. Germline values: CDR1 SGHRS, CDR2 YFSETQ. V shed 1 base and J 5 bases; nucleotides not matched to a gene: 5.

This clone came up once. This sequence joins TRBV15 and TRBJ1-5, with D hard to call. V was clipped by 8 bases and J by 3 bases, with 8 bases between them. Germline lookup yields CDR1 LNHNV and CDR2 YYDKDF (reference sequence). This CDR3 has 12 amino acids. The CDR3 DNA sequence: TGTGCCACCCAGATAGTCAATCAGCCCCAGCATTTT. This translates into CATQIVNQPQHF. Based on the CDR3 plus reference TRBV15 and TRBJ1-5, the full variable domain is DAMVIQNPRYQVTQFGKPVTLSCSQTLNHNVMYWYQQKSSQAPKLLFHYYDKDFNNEADTPDNFQSRRPNTSFCFLDIRSPGLGDTAMYLCATQIVNQPQHFGDGTRLSIL.